This T cell receptor beta chain was identified in a study of vaccination and CD4 T cells after COVID-19. Sequence data for DNA of cultured CD4+ T cells were generated by the Oncomine TCR Beta short-read assay. From the PCR reads, TCRdb called clonotypes with MiXCR, one entry per CDR3 protein. Counted here are around 12,000 distinct CDR3 sequences, 50% to 75% occurring once; the ten biggest clones make up less than 15%. Germline V gives CDR1 SGHTA, CDR2 FQGNSA. CDR3 length equals 11 residues. J gave up 11 bases and V 3 bases, and 1 base lay outside the gene matches. The treatment denotes: approximately nine-day PBMC culture with coronavirus spike peptide pools or control peptides (ViraFEST assay). As concerns this clonotype: Its specificity is not known.

V usage is TRBV7-2 and J usage is TRBJ2-4; 7 nucleotides match TRBD2. Sequenced sample: CD4+ T cells from blood, cultured in vitro. This clonotype originated in a human donor who had recovered from COVID-19. In DNA, the CDR3 is TGTGCCAGCAGCTTCACTAGCGTTCAGTACTTC. This codes for CASSFTSVQYF.